Listed below are T cell receptor beta chains from one sample, sequenced in a study of shared clonotypes between healthy human individuals. The assay was immunoSEQ multiplex PCR, and TCRdb's table has in-frame clones only and misses some. Here the sample spans about 680,000 clones, 60% to 80% being singletons. The source material was memory CD4+ T cells sorted from blood. The receptor set was obtained from a woman aged 25 to 45 in good health. Both conserved end residues are part of each CDR3. A D gene is named only where the DNA matches it firmly. Size tells how often a clone was seen (once, few, many) or the class of an expanded clone, and some rows leave it out.

-	TRBJ2-1	TRBV11-2	-	TGTGCCAGCAAAAACGGGTGGCGAGGGAACAATGAGCAGTTCTTC	CASKNGWRGNNEQFF
-	TRBJ2-7	TRBV19	few	TGTGCCAGTAAGGACAGAAGGGATAGCGAGCAGTACTTC	CASKDRRDSEQYF
TRBD1	TRBJ2-7	TRBV28	-	TGTGCCAGCAGTTTGTTGGGACAGAGCTCCTACGAGCAGTACTTC	CASSLLGQSSYEQYF
-	TRBJ2-1	TRBV5-1	-	TGCGCCAGCAGCTCGTACGGGGGGCTGGAGAATGAGCAGTTCTTC	CASSSYGGLENEQFF
TRBD2	TRBJ2-7	TRBV4-1	-	TGCGCCAGCAGCCGAGGACTAGCGGGAGTTTACGAGCAGTACTTC	CASSRGLAGVYEQYF
-	TRBJ1-5	TRBV7-2	-	TGTGCCAGCAGCTTAGGGGCAGTCAGCAATCAGCCCCAGCATTTT	CASSLGAVSNQPQHF
-	TRBJ1-1	TRBV10-1	once	TGCGCCAGCAGTGCTGGCAGGCGAGCTTTCTTT	CASSAGRRAFF
-	TRBJ2-1	TRBV5-5	few	TGTGCCAGCAGCATTATCAATGAGCAGTTCTTC	CASSIINEQFF
TRBD2	TRBJ2-7	TRBV2	-	TGTGCCAGCGAATTAGCGGGAGACTACGAGCAGTACTTC	CASELAGDYEQYF
-	TRBJ2-5	TRBV7-9	-	TGTGCCAGCGGCCAACAGTGGGAGACCCAGTACTTC	CASGQQWETQYF
-	TRBJ1-5	TRBV2	few	TGTGCCAGCAGTGAAAACCCTCTTGGTGGCAATCAGCCCCAGCATTTT	CASSENPLGGNQPQHF
TRBD2	TRBJ2-1	TRBV5-1	many	TGCGCCAGCACCCAGACCTTAGCGGGTGACAATGAGCAGTTCTTC	CASTQTLAGDNEQFF
TRBD2	TRBJ2-1	TRBV29-1	few	TGCAGCGTTTGGACTAGCGGGAGCAATGAGCAGTTCTTC	CSVWTSGSNEQFF
-	TRBJ2-1	TRBV6-6	few	TGTGCCAGCAGCCAGAGCCTAGGTGAGCAGTTCTTC	CASSQSLGEQFF
-	TRBJ1-1	TRBV28	once	TGTGCCAGCAGGCTCCCCGACGGCGGGGGTACTGAAGCTTTCTTT	CASRLPDGGGTEAFF
TRBD1	TRBJ2-7	TRBV18	-	TGTGCCAGCTCACCCATCCGGACAGGGGGCTACGAGCAGTACTTC	CASSPIRTGGYEQYF
TRBD2	TRBJ2-1	TRBV28	-	TGTGCCAGCAGTATCCAGCGGGAGAGCAATGAGCAGTTCTTC	CASSIQRESNEQFF
TRBD1	TRBJ2-3	TRBV25-1	few	TGTGCCAGCAGTGATCCCCAGGGGGACCAAGTAACAGATACGCAGTATTTT	CASSDPQGDQVTDTQYF
-	TRBJ2-7	TRBV5-1	few	TGCGCCAGCAGCTTGGGATGGGGCTCGTGGGAGCAGTACTTC	CASSLGWGSWEQYF
-	TRBJ1-5	TRBV11-2	few	TGTGCCAGCAGCCGGCAAAGGGATCAGCCCCAGCATTTT	CASSRQRDQPQHF
-	TRBJ2-7	TRBV18	many	TGTGCCAGCTCACCGCCCGGGGTGGGCTCCTACGAGCAGTACTTC	CASSPPGVGSYEQYF
-	TRBJ1-1	TRBV16	few	TGTGCCAGCAGCCCCCGCAGGAGCCCTGAAGCTTTCTTT	CASSPRRSPEAFF
-	TRBJ1-1	TRBV18	once	TGTGCCAGCTCACCAGGGCGAAACACTGAAGCTTTCTTT	CASSPGRNTEAFF
-	TRBJ2-3	TRBV5-1	-	TGCGCCAGCAGCTTGGACCCAAACACAGATACGCAGTATTTT	CASSLDPNTDTQYF
-	TRBJ1-2	TRBV15	-	TGTGCCACCAGCAGACGCGACTCCGGACACTATGGCTACACCTTC	CATSRRDSGHYGYTF
TRBD2	TRBJ2-3	TRBV25-1	-	TGTGCCAGCAGTGAAGCGGGGGAAAGCACAGATACGCAGTATTTT	CASSEAGESTDTQYF
TRBD1	TRBJ1-2	TRBV10-2	-	TGCGCCAGCAGTGACTACGGGACAGGGGGCAACTATGGCTACACCTTC	CASSDYGTGGNYGYTF
TRBD2	TRBJ2-3	TRBV30	-	TGTGCCTGGAGTGTTGCAGCGGAACTAGCGGGAGGGCCATACCTGACAGATACGCAGTATTTT	CAWSVAAELAGGPYLTDTQYF
TRBD1	TRBJ2-5	TRBV6-5	-	TGTGCCAGCAGTCTCGGACTGGGGACAGGAACCCAGTACTTC	CASSLGLGTGTQYF
TRBD2	TRBJ2-3	TRBV10-2	-	TGCGCCACCAGCGGGGCAGATACGCAGTATTTT	CATSGADTQYF
-	TRBJ1-2	TRBV28	-	TGTGCCAGCACCTCCCAGGTGGGGTGGGATGGCTACACCTTC	CASTSQVGWDGYTF
TRBD2	TRBJ2-1	TRBV29-1	-	TGCAGCGCGGGACTAATCGGAATGAATGAGCAGTTCTTC	CSAGLIGMNEQFF
-	TRBJ2-7	TRBV28	-	TGTGCCAGCAGTTGGACCCTTTTCGGGAGTTCCTACGAGCAGTACTTC	CASSWTLFGSSYEQYF
-	TRBJ1-2	TRBV28	-	TGTGCCAGCACCGATGATAACTATGGCTACACCTTC	CASTDDNYGYTF
-	TRBJ1-2	TRBV28	-	TGTGCCAGCAAGTCAGGGGTTTATGGCTACACCTTC	CASKSGVYGYTF
TRBD1	TRBJ2-7	TRBV5-5	once	TGTGCCAGCAGCACTAAGGACAGGGTGAGGGATTACGAGCAGTACTTC	CASSTKDRVRDYEQYF
-	TRBJ1-4	TRBV4-1	-	TGCGCCAGCAGCCAAATCACAGGGTTACCTAATGAAAAACTGTTTTTT	CASSQITGLPNEKLFF
-	TRBJ2-3	TRBV5-1	-	TGCGCCAGCAGCTTGATGTGGGGGACAGATACGCAGTATTTT	CASSLMWGTDTQYF
TRBD2	TRBJ2-7	TRBV6-5	once	TGTGCCAGCAGGGGAGGGGTCTCCTACGAGCAGTACTTC	CASRGGVSYEQYF
TRBD1	TRBJ2-3	TRBV14	-	TGTGCCAGCAGCCAAGATAGGACAGGAGCGCAGTATTTT	CASSQDRTGAQYF
-	TRBJ2-1	TRBV5-1	once	TGCGCCAGCAGCTTGGGGACCGGGACCAAACCCTACAATGAGCAGTTCTTC	CASSLGTGTKPYNEQFF
TRBD1	TRBJ2-7	TRBV28	-	TGTGCCAGCAGCCACACAGGGGAACCTACGAAGCAGTACTTC	CASSHTGEPTKQYF
TRBD2	TRBJ2-7	TRBV5-4	-	TGTGCCAGCAGCCAGAATAGCGGGGGATACTACGAGCAGTACTTC	CASSQNSGGYYEQYF
-	TRBJ1-2	TRBV28	-	TGTGCCAGCAGTCTAGGCACAGGGCTTGGCTACACCTTC	CASSLGTGLGYTF
-	TRBJ2-5	TRBV1	-	TGCACCAGCAGCCAAGATGAGGGGGTGGAGACCCAGTACTTC	CTSSQDEGVETQYF
TRBD1	TRBJ2-1	TRBV12-5	-	TGTGCTAGTGGTTTGGACCAAGCGACAGGGCCCATAGGGCTCTACAATGAGCAGTTCTTC	CASGLDQATGPIGLYNEQFF
TRBD1	TRBJ2-7	TRBV30	-	TGTGCCTTTGACAGGGGAACGGGGGAGCAGTACTTC	CAFDRGTGEQYF
TRBD1	TRBJ1-5	TRBV7-2	-	TGTGCCAGCAGCAGCGGGACAGGCCTTAGCAATCAGCCCCAGCATTTT	CASSSGTGLSNQPQHF
-	TRBJ2-2	TRBV7-3	few	TGTGCCAGCAGCTTAAGTGGTGGCGGGGAGCTGTTTTTT	CASSLSGGGELFF
-	TRBJ1-5	TRBV7-8	-	TGTGCCAGCAGCTTAACGAGTAGGGCCCGGACGGACAATCAGCCCCAGCATTTT	CASSLTSRARTDNQPQHF